This T cell receptor (beta chain) was found in a study of PD-1 blockade in classical Hodgkin lymphoma. This table comes from immunoSEQ multiplex PCR, and its TCRdb copy is limited to in-frame clones, with some not included. The table records some 93,000 clones, around 80% of them present only once. The CDR3 sequence is 12 residues long. Per the germline V gene, CDR1 is ENHRY and CDR2 is SYGVKD. Trimming removed 10 bases from V and 9 bases from J, with 16 bases in between. Time point defined: cycle 4 day 1 (C4D1), after more than five weeks of nivolumab. All patients experienced relapse after autologous stem cell transplantation, and brentuximab vedotin exposure was variable.

This sequence was found in a human donor with classical Hodgkin lymphoma. The chain links TRBV10-3 to TRBJ2-1, with D possibly matching TRBD1 (5 bases). Sequenced material: peripheral blood mononuclear cells (PBMCs), taken before the fourth cycle of nivolumab. CDR3 in amino acids: CASSTHRGEQFF. CDR3 DNA: TGTGCCAGCTCCACTCATAGGGGTGAGCAGTTCTTC.